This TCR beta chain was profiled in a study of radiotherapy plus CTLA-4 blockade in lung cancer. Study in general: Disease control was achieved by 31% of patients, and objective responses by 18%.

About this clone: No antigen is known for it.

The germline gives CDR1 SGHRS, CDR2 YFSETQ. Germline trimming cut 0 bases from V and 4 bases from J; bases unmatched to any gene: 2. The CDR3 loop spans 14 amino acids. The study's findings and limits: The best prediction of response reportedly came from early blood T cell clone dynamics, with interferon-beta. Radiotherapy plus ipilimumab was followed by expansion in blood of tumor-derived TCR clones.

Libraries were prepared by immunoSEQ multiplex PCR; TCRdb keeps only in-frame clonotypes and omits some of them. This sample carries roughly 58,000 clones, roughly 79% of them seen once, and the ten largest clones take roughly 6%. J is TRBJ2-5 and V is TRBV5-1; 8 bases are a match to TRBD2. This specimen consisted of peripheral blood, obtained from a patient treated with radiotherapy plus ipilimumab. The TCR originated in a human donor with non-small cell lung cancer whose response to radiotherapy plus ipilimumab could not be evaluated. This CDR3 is CASSLGTSRETQYF. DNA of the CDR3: TGCGCCAGCAGCTTGGGGACTAGCAGAGAGACCCAGTACTTC.